This T cell receptor beta chain was retrieved from a study of T cells after yellow fever vaccination. Study-level results: The bulk population could contribute abundant contaminating clonotypes to FACS-sorted repertoires.

Worth noting for this clonotype: Its target is not known. The CDR3 ends on some other residue instead of the conserved phenylalanine or tryptophan, so this is likely a read error. The DNA is omitted, as the CDR3 cannot be located on it reliably, and the CDR3 follows TCRdb's listing.

A universal primer site and UMIs were added as TCR cDNA was made by 5'RACE template switching. TCRdb reanalysed the 5' RACE reads using MiXCR and keeps one entry per CDR3 protein. This sample yields a few hundred thousand distinct CDR3 sequences, of which approximately 7% are seen a single time; over 15% belongs to the top ten. The V gene's germline CDR1 is SEHNR and CDR2 FQNEAQ (reference sequence). Both ends counted, the CDR3 spans 14 residues. The specimen comprised PBMCs, sampled more than 35 days after the first yellow fever vaccination. The receptor was derived from a man between 18 and 29 years old who received the YFV17D yellow fever vaccine. This chain links TRBV7-9 with TRBJ2-5. CDR3 protein: CASSFSGSVEETQY.